Presented here are 18 T cell receptor beta chains from one specimen sequenced in a study of technical replicates of blood from a handful of donors. Sequencing was performed with immunoSEQ multiplex PCR; in TCRdb, only in-frame clones are kept and a portion is missing. This table holds 75,000 to 90,000 clones, about 90% found once. Sequencing was done on a sample of T cells isolated from PBMCs. These receptor sequences come from a human donor in good health.

The gene calls are TRBV27 and TRBJ2-7, with D possibly matching TRBD2 (5 bases). Germline V gives CDR1 MNHEY, CDR2 SMNVEV (reference sequence). CDR3 length: 13 residues. V lost 7 bases and J lost 1, with 11 bases in between. The CDR3 region has the DNA TGTGCCAGCACGGGGTTGGATTCCTACGAGCAGTACTTC. Translating it yields CASTGLDSYEQYF.

This chain connects TRBV9 to TRBJ2-7, with 7 bases identical to TRBD1. The germline V gene encodes CDR1 SGDLS and CDR2 YYNGEE. After removal of 4 bases from V and 3 bases from J, the junction contained 7 bases not matched to a gene. The CDR3 sequence is 14 residues long. CDR3 nucleotides: TGTGCCAGCAGCAAAACCGGGACAGACTACGAGCAGTACTTC. It codes for CASSKTGTDYEQYF.

The chain combines TRBV21-1 with TRBJ1-4; the DNA was not used to check the table's D call, TRBD1. TRBV21-1 is deemed a pseudogene. The CDR3 is 19 amino acids. The CDR3 loop reads CASSKEPRDRASTNEKLFF. The CDR3 coding sequence is TGTGCCAGCAGCAAAGAACCCCGGGACAGGGCTTCAACTAATGAAAAACTGTTTTTT.

The chain couples TRBV11-1 to TRBJ2-7; 10 bases are a match to TRBD2. Germline lookup yields CDR1 SGHAT and CDR2 FQDESV (reference sequence). The CDR3 loop spans 15 amino acids. Trimming cost V 5 bases and J 5 bases; bases outside gene matches: 9. CDR3 sequence: CASSRRLAGVHEQYF. The DNA for the CDR3 is TGTGCCAGCAGCCGACGACTAGCGGGTGTGCACGAGCAGTACTTC.

The chain recombines TRBV4-2 with TRBJ2-7; tentatively, D is TRBD2 (6 bases). This CDR3 spans 16 amino acids. Germline V gives CDR1 LGHNA, CDR2 YNFKEQ. Deletions cut 0 bases from V and 1 base from J, with 13 bases between. The CDR3 nucleotides are TGTGCCAGCAGCCAAGAAGTGGCAGGGACTTCCTACGAGCAGTACTTC. This sequence encodes CASSQEVAGTSYEQYF.

This clone was recorded a few times. This chain joins TRBV11-2 and TRBJ2-3; D gene ambiguous. Germline CDR1 and CDR2: SGHAT and FQNNGV. The CDR3 loop spans 13 amino acids. Trimming shortened V by 6 bases and J by 5 bases, and 12 bases separated the two germline ends. Written as DNA, the CDR3 is TGTGCCAGCAGTTTAACCTCGGGAGATACGCAGTATTTT. It codes for CASSLTSGDTQYF.

The chain uses TRBV2 and TRBJ1-1; D unclear. Germline V gene sequence: CDR1 SNHLY, CDR2 FYNNEI. The CDR3 length is 13 residues. V lost 1 base, J lost 6 bases, and 9 bases lay in between. CDR3 in DNA: TGTGCCAGCAGTGAAGACAGTCTCGCTGAAGCTTTCTTT. Amino acids: CASSEDSLAEAFF.

In DNA, the CDR3 is TGTGCCAGTACCAGGTCCCCCGTGCAGGGGAGCACTGAAGCTTTCTTT. This gives the protein CASTRSPVQGSTEAFF. The chain links TRBV19 to TRBJ1-1; possible D gene TRBD1, 6 bases. This CDR3 region has 16 residues. V was pared by 7 bases and J by 4 bases, with 22 bases between. Germline V gene data show CDR1 as LNHDA and CDR2 as SQIVND (reference sequence).

The chain combines TRBV2 with TRBJ1-1, with D maybe TRBD1 (6 bases). Germline CDR1 is SNHLY and CDR2 is FYNNEI. Trimming stripped 2 bases from V and 5 bases from J, with 15 bases between. This CDR3 is built from 15 residues. The CDR3 coding sequence is TGTGCCAGCAGTGAAAATTACAGGGATGGTACTGAAGCTTTCTTT. It yields the protein CASSENYRDGTEAFF. The full variable domain, rest sourced from reference TRBV2 and TRBJ1-1, is EPEVTQTPSHQVTQMGQEVILRCVPISNHLYFYWYRQILGQKVEFLVSFYNNEISEKSEIFDDQFSVERPDGSNFTLKIRSTKLEDSAMYFCASSENYRDGTEAFFGQGTRLTVV.

In this sample, this clone turned up once. CDR3 sequence reads: CASSYADSSGANVLTF. Written as DNA, the CDR3 is TGTGCCAGCAGTTATGCAGATTCCTCTGGGGCCAACGTCCTGACTTTC. The rearrangement joins TRBV6-5 to TRBJ2-6, with unresolved D. V dropped 3 bases and J dropped 0 bases, with 9 bases sitting between them. Germline V gene lookup returns CDR1 MNHEY and CDR2 SVGAGI. This CDR3 is built from 16 residues.

Here the CDR3 reads CAWKLPGTGYGYTF. In DNA form, the CDR3 reads TGTGCCTGGAAGCTACCCGGGACAGGATATGGCTACACCTTC. The V call is TRBV30, the J call TRBJ1-2; TRBD1 matches 8 bases. Germline V CDR1 and CDR2: GTSNPN, SVGIG (reference sequence). The CDR3 has 14 residues. Trimming at V came to 4 bases and at J to 5 bases, leaving 9 bases not matched to a gene. The full variable domain, its missing parts supplied by reference TRBV30 and TRBJ1-2, is SQTIHQWPATLVQPVGSPLSLECTVEGTSNPNLYWYRQAAGRGLQLLFYSVGIGQISSEVPQNLSASRPQDRQFILSSKKLLLSDSGFYLCAWKLPGTGYGYTFGSGTRLTVV.

This clone was detected only once. This rearrangement joins TRBV28 to TRBJ1-3; D is perhaps TRBD1 (5 bases). The V end lost 5 bases, the J end lost 4 bases, and 18 bases lay between the germline ends. Per germline, CDR1 MDHEN and CDR2 SYDVKM. This CDR3 is 16 amino acids long. The CDR3 coding sequence is TGTGCCAGCAGTAATCCCCTCGGGGGATCAGGAAACACCATATATTTT. This sequence encodes CASSNPLGGSGNTIYF. The full variable domain, rest sourced from reference TRBV28 and TRBJ1-3, is DVKVTQSSRYLVKRTGEKVFLECVQDMDHENMFWYRQDPGLGLRLIYFSYDVKMKEKGDIPEGYSVSREKKERFSLILESASTNQTSMYLCASSNPLGGSGNTIYFGEGSWLTVV.

This clone occurred a few times. The chain couples TRBV29-1 to TRBJ1-1, with a possible D match to TRBD1 (5 bases). The V gene's germline CDR1 is SQVTM and CDR2 ANQGSEA. CDR3 size: 16 residues. Trimming left V 6 bases short and J 3 bases short, with 23 bases between. CDR3 sequence (DNA): TGCAGCGTATACAAACCCAACAAGCTAGGGGACACTGAAGCTTTCTTT. This codes for CSVYKPNKLGDTEAFF.

The genes are TRBV7-9 and TRBJ1-2; 12 bases align to TRBD1. CDR3 length equals 13 residues. Germline loops: CDR1 SEHNR, CDR2 FQNEAQ (reference sequence). Trimming at V came to 5 bases and at J to 7 bases, leaving 2 bases not matched to a gene. The DNA for the CDR3 is TGTGCCAGCAGCGGGACAGGGGGCGCTGGCTACACCTTC. Translating gives CASSGTGGAGYTF.

This clone was observed a handful of times. The chain uses TRBV7-8 and TRBJ1-1; D uncertain. The germline V gene has CDR1 SGHVS and CDR2 FQNEAQ. The V end lost 4 bases, the J end lost 8 bases, and 23 bases lay between the germline ends. This CDR3 contains 16 residues. The DNA of the CDR3 is TGTGCCAGCAGCTCTAGTGGTCAGTCCCTTACAAGAGAAGCTTTCTTT. Its protein product is CASSSSGQSLTREAFF. The full variable domain, with the rest looked up from reference TRBV7-8 and TRBJ1-1, is GAGVSQSPRYKVAKRGQDVALRCDPISGHVSLFWYQQALGQGPEFLTYFQNEAQLDKSGLPSDRFFAERPEGSVSTLKIQRTQQEDSAVYLCASSSSGQSLTREAFFGQGTRLTVV.

V and J are TRBV29-1 and TRBJ1-1, with TRBD1 identical over 9 bases. Per the germline V gene, CDR1 is SQVTM and CDR2 is ANQGSEA. The CDR3 extends over 15 amino acids. Germline trimming cut 6 bases from V and 7 bases from J; bases unmatched to any gene: 15. The CDR3 DNA reads as TGCAGCGTCGGCTATTACGGGACAGGGCAGAGTGAAGCTTTCTTT. Translated: CSVGYYGTGQSEAFF.

This chain links TRBV28 with TRBJ2-5; the D is unclear. The CDR3 sequence is 14 residues long. Germline CDR1 MDHEN, CDR2 SYDVKM. V lost 2 bases to trimming and J lost 2 bases, with 9 bases between them. The CDR3 DNA follows: TGTGCCAGCAGTTTAATTGAGGAGCAAGAGACCCAGTACTTC. Amino acids: CASSLIEEQETQYF.

The gene calls are TRBV18 and TRBJ2-7; D is perhaps TRBD2 (6 bases). The CDR3 length is 16 residues. Trimming left V 3 bases short and J 0 bases short, with 15 bases between. Germline V gives CDR1 KGHSH, CDR2 LQKENI. The CDR3 loop reads CASSPFGTSGSYEQYF. The CDR3 DNA sequence: TGTGCCAGCTCACCTTTTGGGACTTCTGGCTCCTACGAGCAGTACTTC. Using reference TRBV18 and TRBJ2-7 for the parts outside the CDR3, the full variable domain is NAGVMQNPRHLVRRRGQEARLRCSPMKGHSHVYWYRQLPEEGLKFMVYLQKENIIDESGMPKERFSAEFPKEGPSILRIQQVVRGDSAAYFCASSPFGTSGSYEQYFGPGTRLTVT.